These T cell receptor beta chains were read from a single sample in a study of monozygotic twins with inflammatory bowel disease. TCRdb processed the 5' RACE reads again and assigns one entry to each CDR3 protein, with no DNA. The table for this sample gives approximately 400,000 distinct CDR3 sequences. The specimen sequenced was blood. These receptors were taken from a human donor with ulcerative colitis or Crohn's disease, or a healthy co-twin of an affected twin (not recorded which). The CDR3 runs from the conserved cysteine through the conserved F or W. Fields, in order: V gene, J gene, CDR3 protein.

TRBV5-6	TRBJ1-1	CASSLVAVLNTEAFF
TRBV18	TRBJ1-2	CASSPSGANYGYTF
TRBV20-1	TRBJ2-2	CSATARPGELFF
TRBV5-4	TRBJ2-5	CASSFRPGGVQETQYF
TRBV6-1	TRBJ1-5	CASSGQGSQPQHF
TRBV4-3	TRBJ2-1	CASSQDGPGLATLSYNEQFF
TRBV28	TRBJ2-1	CASSFRGLRDEQFF
TRBV20-1	TRBJ2-1	CSAQRDRGYSYNEQFF
TRBV5-4	TRBJ2-3	CASSPRASGGRTDTQYF
TRBV5-1	TRBJ1-6	CASSLEGVNSPLHF
TRBV21-1	TRBJ1-6	CASSTDNGSPLHF
TRBV14	TRBJ1-2	CASSPREGTGGTF
TRBV4-3	TRBJ1-5	CASSQDAKGGQPQHF
TRBV30	TRBJ1-1	CAWNFRQVNEAFF
TRBV27	TRBJ2-6	CASSRTTGKSTGANVLTF
TRBV6-1	TRBJ1-5	CASSGPPIETQHF
TRBV14	TRBJ2-1	CASSLDGSWSNEQFF
TRBV5-5	TRBJ1-1	CACKSPSRDEAFF
TRBV6-5	TRBJ1-6	CASSYATQRWNSPLHF
TRBV2	TRBJ2-3	CASTMEGVGTDTQYF
TRBV4-3	TRBJ1-4	CASSQEGTGILNEKLFF
TRBV19	TRBJ2-3	CASSGIRQVQVSDTQYF
TRBV12-3/TRBV12-4	TRBJ2-3	CASSSQGGLSDTQYF
TRBV20-1	TRBJ1-6	CSARQPIPGQFNSPLHF